The source of this T cell receptor (beta chain) is a study of blood T cell repertoires in COVID-19. Overall study context: T cells, B-cell-depleted T cells, or PBMCs supplied cDNA or gDNA.

Sequenced by immunoSEQ multiplex PCR; TCRdb stores in-frame clones only, minus some. Of about 58,000 clones listed, 85% are singletons. This clone was detected only once. This receptor was identified in a man aged 35 to 55 with active COVID-19. Sequences were obtained from peripheral blood.

CDR3 residues: CASRLIQGRIFGTDTQYF. DNA for the CDR3: TGTGCCAGCAGGTTGATACAGGGGCGAATTTTTGGCACAGATACGCAGTATTTT. The rearrangement links TRBV27 to TRBJ2-3; 7 bases match TRBD1. Germline CDR1 MNHEY, CDR2 SMNVEV (reference sequence). The CDR3 contains 18 residues. Trimming cost V 6 bases and J 1 base; bases outside gene matches: 16.